The sequence of this T cell receptor (beta chain) was determined in a study of blood T cell repertoires in COVID-19. Profiling relied on immunoSEQ multiplex PCR, and the TCRdb table lists in-frame clones only, not all of them. Of about 160,000 clones listed, 75% to 90% are singletons. The V and J ends lost 5 bases and 2 bases respectively, with 16 bases between them. CDR3 length: 16 amino acids. Germline CDR1 reads MDHEN; CDR2 reads SYDVKM. Sequenced input: peripheral blood. The chain carries TRBV28 and TRBJ1-5; D gene uncertain. The clonotype originates from a human donor with acute or convalescent COVID-19. The donor label of this sample is uncertain. CDR3 loop: CASSVGQVYRNQPQHF. The CDR3 DNA follows: TGTGCCAGCAGTGTAGGCCAGGTCTATCGCAATCAGCCCCAGCATTTT.